This paragraph reports one T cell receptor (beta chain). As yet, its antigen is unknown. The entry originates in a study of cytomegalovirus exposure and HLA in healthy donors. PCR primers comprised 60 Vbeta and 13 Jbeta primers. TCRdb's copy holds only in-frame clones and misses some; the assay was immunoSEQ multiplex PCR. In total, the table holds approximately 120,000 clones. The CDR3 loop spans 14 amino acids. Germline CDR1 reads SGHNT; CDR2 reads YYREEE (reference sequence). The V gene lost 5 bases and the J gene lost 0 bases, with 11 bases spanning the gap. The study's findings and limits: Indistinguishable V segments, including TRBV6-2 and TRBV6-3, were excluded. More clonal expansion characterized HLA-associated TCR beta chains than equally common others in a later analysis.

Though nominally healthy at sampling, donors likely had unrecorded immune exposures. The chain is built from TRBV5-4 and TRBJ1-1; no definite D call. The clonotype comes from a man aged 18 to 29 in good health and CMV-seronegative. Source material: PBMCs. CDR3 DNA: TGTGCCAGCAGGAAGGAACAGCTGAACACTGAAGCTTTCTTT. This sequence encodes CASRKEQLNTEAFF.